This T cell receptor beta chain was identified in a study of response to subunit inactivated influenza vaccine. Trimming stripped 1 base from V and 4 bases from J, with 11 bases between. The CDR3 runs to 15 residues. With respect to this clonotype: What it recognizes is unknown.

Study results and caveats: New T cells are recruited in small numbers by each seasonal influenza vaccination, according to the authors' suggestion.

A single record per CDR3 protein comes from TCRdb applying MiXCR to the RT-PCR reads. This sample has around 470,000 distinct CDR3 sequences, with less than 7.5% found just once. The specimen comprised PBMCs from blood, sampled around 2 years after vaccination. The V gene is TRBV12-3 or TRBV12-4, the J gene TRBJ2-1, with D perhaps matching TRBD1 or TRBD2 (6 bases each). This receptor was identified in a man aged 50 to 75 who received an inactivated influenza vaccine. CDR3 in amino acids: CASSLGGGQYNEQFF. The CDR3 DNA reads as TGTGCCAGCAGTTTAGGAGGGGGGCAATACAATGAGCAGTTCTTC.